This TCR beta chain stems from a study of cytomegalovirus exposure and HLA in healthy donors. Both 60 Vbeta primers and 13 Jbeta primers went into the PCR. The method was immunoSEQ multiplex PCR; TCRdb's version includes in-frame clones alone and lacks a portion of them. This sample's table reports some 150,000 clones. Trimming left V 5 bases short and J 1 base short, with 8 bases between. Germline V CDR1 and CDR2: MNHNS, SASEGT. There are 13 residues in the CDR3. The specimen was PBMCs. The chain combines TRBV6-1 with TRBJ1-2; tentatively, D is TRBD1 (5 bases). The TCR originated in a young woman in good health and CMV-seropositive. As DNA, the CDR3 is TGTGCCAGCAGTTGGCAGGGTAACTATGGCTACACCTTC. Translation: CASSWQGNYGYTF.